This T cell receptor (beta chain) was profiled in a study of CD8 T cells in ankylosing spondylitis. There are a few counts of this clonotype. This CDR3 contains 15 residues. Germline-derived CDR1 and CDR2 are DFQATT and SNEGSKA (reference sequence). V lost 3 bases to trimming and J lost 4 bases; unmatched junction nucleotides: 6. One entry per CDR3 protein results from TCRdb running MiXCR on the 5' RACE reads. The table lists approximately 150,000 distinct CDR3 sequences, approximately 9.9% of them singletons. This chain connects TRBV20-1 to TRBJ2-1, with 10 bases fitting TRBD2. The sequenced sample consisted of blood, either unsorted or a sorted T cell fraction (not recorded which). The clonotype was recovered from a female donor with ankylosing spondylitis or in good health (not recorded which). CDR3 bases: TGCAGTGCTAGGAAAGCGGGAGGGGTGTACAATGAGCAGTTCTTC. Translating it yields CSARKAGGVYNEQFF.